This T cell receptor (beta chain) is from a study of OX40 agonist ivuxolimab in advanced cancers. Study context: In this trial design, patients received ivuxolimab intravenously at 0.01 to 10 mg/kg every 2 weeks.

Method: immunoSEQ multiplex PCR; TCRdb's copy keeps in-frame clones and lacks some. Of some 60,000 clones detected, 91% appear once; the ten largest clones hold 3% to 4.5%. Note on this clone: What it recognizes is unknown.

The study's findings and limits: The antigens recognized by the expanded peripheral T cells, that is their antigen specificity, were not determined. The mean number of expanded clones was higher in CD8+ T cells than in CD4+. At 0.1 to 3.0 mg/kg, clonal expansion of CD4+ and CD8+ blood T cells had occurred by week 6.

The sample here was CD4+ or CD8+ T cells sorted from blood, taken in a trial of the OX40 agonist ivuxolimab. This sequence was found in an adult with an advanced solid tumor such as melanoma, head and neck, liver or kidney cancer.

CDR3 amino acids: CASSPLTSTYNEQFF. The CDR3 DNA reads TGTGCCAGCTCACCATTGACTAGCACCTACAATGAGCAGTTCTTC. J is TRBJ2-1 and V is TRBV18; 7 bases match TRBD2. The length of the CDR3 is 15 residues. Germline V gene sequence: CDR1 KGHSH, CDR2 LQKENI. V lost 2 bases and J lost 2; bases outside the gene matches: 3.